This T cell receptor beta chain was recovered during a study of T cell responses to AZD1222 COVID-19 vaccine. Concerning this clone: Its antigen is not known.

The CDR3 totals 16 residues. V was pared by 5 bases and J by 6 bases, with 10 bases of the junction left unmatched. The germline CDR1 and CDR2 sequences are SEHNR and FQNEAQ (reference sequence). The study's findings and limits: Among vaccine-associated CD4 TCRs, coverage spanned spike, with dominance at 160-218 and 743-854.

The table came from immunoSEQ multiplex PCR; TCRdb's copy has only in-frame clones and leaves some out. The sample lists over 100,000 clones, just over 90% seen once, with about 1% in the top ten. The chain employs TRBV7-9 and TRBJ1-5; 10 bases align to TRBD1. The sequence was obtained from an adult who received the AZD1222 COVID-19 vaccine. Source: peripheral blood, taken 28 days after the second AZD1222 dose. This CDR3 is CASSPRGQGVGQPQHF. The CDR3 DNA sequence: TGTGCCAGCAGCCCGAGAGGACAGGGGGTAGGTCAGCCCCAGCATTTT.